This entry is about one TCR beta chain. What this receptor recognizes is not known. Base qualities are not recorded, but no much larger clone differs from it by a single base. The data belong to a study of OX40 agonist ivuxolimab in advanced cancers. Background on the whole study: Ivuxolimab was a fully human IgG2 agonistic monoclonal antibody targeting the costimulatory receptor OX40 (CD134). The paper reports the monotherapy dose-escalation portion (N ≈ 52 patients) of the phase I ivuxolimab trial. Intravenous ivuxolimab was administered to patients every 2 weeks at six dose levels: 0.01, 0.1, 0.3, 1.5, 3 and 10 mg/kg. Prior anti-PD-1, anti-PD-L1 or anti-CTLA-4 therapy was permitted, and checkpoint inhibitors had been received by more than 35% of dose-escalation patients. Partial responses occurred in three dose-escalation patients, of whom one had hepatocellular carcinoma and two had cutaneous melanoma. Of the roughly 51 dose-escalation patients, hepatocellular carcinoma was present in roughly 19, melanoma in around 15, renal cell carcinoma in 9 and head and neck cancer in 9. The dose-escalation cohort was roughly 87% male with a mean age of 60 years, ranging from 23 to 79. The point of sequencing TCRbeta in the periphery was to test whether ivuxolimab changed TCR sequence diversity and drove clonal T-cell expansion. General findings and caveats noted by the study authors: On average, CD8+ T cells showed more expanded clones than CD4+ T cells after ivuxolimab. The antigen specificity of the peripheral T cells that underwent clonal expansion was not determined. Low levels of normalized T-cell clonal expansion were also seen in some patients who did not respond. Clonal expansion of both CD4+ and CD8+ blood T cells was observed from baseline to week 6 at doses 0.1 to 3.0 mg/kg. Partial responders in the 0.1-3.0 mg/kg groups had among the lowest normalized peripheral clonal expansion, especially among CD8+ T cells.

Sequences KGHSH (CDR1) and LQKENI (CDR2) are obtained from the germline V gene. From the cysteine through the phenylalanine, the CDR3 covers 14 amino acids. Kept here is only the CDR3 DNA, which spans 42 bases and is read in frame from base 1. Trimming leaves V shorter by 0 bases and J shorter by 14 bases, with the junction holding 7 bases beyond the gene matches. Genomic DNA was isolated from the sorted cells so that the TCRbeta CDR3 region could be sequenced. The immunoSEQ Assay was used to sequence the TCRbeta CDR3 regions. TCRdb carries this immuneACCESS record with in-frame sequences only. Its versions omit some clonotypes, under half of them owing to an unresolved V gene in the studies checked, with the rest unexplained. The sample table contains 95,000 to 100,000 clones; only one count was recorded for about four fifths of them. The ten largest clones take up over 1.1% of the sample. The trial excluded patients who had a history of autoimmune disease or were on systemic immunosuppression. Peripheral blood for TCR sequencing was drawn from every dose cohort at baseline, at cycle 4 day 1 and at cycle 7 day 1. Samples were obtained from an open-label, multicenter, first-in-human phase I dose-escalation trial of ivuxolimab. Adults with locally advanced or metastatic melanoma, renal cell carcinoma, hepatocellular carcinoma or head and neck squamous cell carcinoma were enrolled in the trial. Before TCR sequencing, CD4+ T cells and CD8+ T cells from peripheral blood were sorted into separate populations.

The chain is encoded by TRBV18 joined to TRBJ1-6; the junction holds 7 bases that match TRBD1. The source of this sequence is an adult with an advanced solid tumor such as melanoma, head and neck, liver or kidney cancer. Here the sequenced sample was CD4+ or CD8+ T cells sorted from blood, taken in a trial of the OX40 agonist ivuxolimab. The CDR3: CASSPPGQSGALHF. Here is the DNA: TGTGCCAGCTCACCACCGGGACAGAGTGGGGCCCTCCACTTT.